The 18 T cell receptor beta chains reported below all come from one sample, sequenced in a study of T cell changes during pregnancy in multiple sclerosis. This table comes from immunoSEQ multiplex PCR, and its TCRdb copy is limited to in-frame clones, with some not included. The sample yields fewer than 55,000 clones, 88% seen once. Sequences were derived from CD8+ T cells from peripheral blood mononuclear cells, sampled after pregnancy. These receptors came from a female donor in good health, enrolled as a control in a pregnancy study.

This CDR3 is CASSLRGGGQDNEQFF. CDR3 in DNA: TGTGCCAGCAGCTTGAGAGGGGGGGGGCAAGACAATGAGCAGTTCTTC. The rearrangement joins TRBV5-5 to TRBJ2-1, with D perhaps matching TRBD2 (7 bases). Deletions cut 1 base from V and 5 bases from J, with 16 bases between. There are 16 residues in the CDR3. Germline V gene lookup returns CDR1 SGHKS and CDR2 YYEKEE (reference sequence).

The rearrangement joins TRBV28 to TRBJ1-4; 7 bases are shared with TRBD1. The CDR3 runs to 18 residues. Germline V gives CDR1 MDHEN, CDR2 SYDVKM. V shed 3 bases and J 0 bases; nucleotides not matched to a gene: 10. The CDR3 nucleotides are TGTGCCAGCAGTTTGGGGGGACAGCCAACCGCAACTAATGAAAAACTGTTTTTT. Translated: CASSLGGQPTATNEKLFF.

The chain uses TRBV19 and TRBJ1-5; D is perhaps TRBD1 (5 bases). Trimming pared 1 base from V and 4 bases from J, leaving 14 bases between. Germline assignment: CDR1 LNHDA and CDR2 SQIVND (reference sequence). The CDR3 spans 16 residues. The CDR3 spells CASSIGGTNTNQPQHF. The CDR3 nucleotides are TGTGCCAGTAGTATAGGGGGCACAAACACAAATCAGCCCCAGCATTTT.

The CDR3 reads CASSLMTNNPGQPQHF. CDR3 sequence (DNA): TGTGCCAGCAGCTTAATGACAAACAATCCAGGTCAGCCCCAGCATTTT. The chain has TRBV7-9 and TRBJ1-5; D unresolved. Germline CDR1 is SEHNR and CDR2 is FQNEAQ (reference sequence). V lost 2 bases, J lost 6 bases, and 17 bases lay in between. CDR3 size: 16 residues.

The chain combines TRBV5-4 with TRBJ2-7, with TRBD1 as a possible D gene (6 bases). The ends were cut back, 0 bases at V and 6 bases at J, with 7 bases in the middle. The CDR3 totals 12 residues. Germline V CDR1 and CDR2: SGHNT, YYREEE (reference sequence). The CDR3, as DNA: TGTGCCAGCAGCTTGGACAGGGCCGAGCAGTACTTC. It codes for CASSLDRAEQYF. Full variable domain (rest looked up from reference TRBV5-4 and TRBJ2-7): ETGVTQSPTHLIKTRGQQVTLRCSSQSGHNTVSWYQQALGQGPQFIFQYYREEENGRGNFPPRFSGLQFPNYSSELNVNALELDDSALYLCASSLDRAEQYFGPGTRLTVT.

This clone was detected only once. This chain links TRBV7-8 with TRBJ2-5; 7 bases line up with TRBD2. CDR3 length: 14 amino acids. Germline V gives CDR1 SGHVS, CDR2 FQNEAQ. V dropped 5 bases and J dropped 5; count of bases not matched to a gene: 8. Here the CDR3 reads CASSPPVSGETQYF. DNA of the CDR3: TGTGCCAGCAGCCCCCCTGTTAGCGGGGAGACCCAGTACTTC. Supplemented by reference TRBV7-8 and TRBJ2-5, the full variable domain reads GAGVSQSPRYKVAKRGQDVALRCDPISGHVSLFWYQQALGQGPEFLTYFQNEAQLDKSGLPSDRFFAERPEGSVSTLKIQRTQQEDSAVYLCASSPPVSGETQYFGPGTRLLVL.

The rearrangement uses TRBV11-2 and TRBJ1-6; weak D call: TRBD1 (5 bases). The ends were cut back, 0 bases at V and 7 bases at J, with 10 bases in the middle. Germline V lookup: CDR1 SGHAT, CDR2 FQNNGV. The CDR3 is made up of 15 amino acids. CDR3 sequence reads: CASSLEGGLNSPLHF. The DNA for the CDR3 is TGTGCCAGCAGCTTAGAGGGGGGGTTGAATTCACCCCTCCACTTT.

V is TRBV29-1 and J is TRBJ1-1; D gene ambiguous. Germline V gives CDR1 SQVTM, CDR2 ANQGSEA. Between the trimmed V and J ends, which lost 7 bases and 3 bases, there was a span of 6 bases. The CDR3 covers 10 residues. The CDR3 DNA follows: TGCAGCGCAGTACACACTGAAGCTTTCTTT. Translated: CSAVHTEAFF.

The chain combines TRBV11-2 with TRBJ2-3; 8 bases are shared with TRBD2. CDR1 and CDR2 (germline): SGHAT, FQNNGV. The CDR3 consists of 16 residues. V was clipped by 5 bases and J by 2 bases; unmatched bases: 9. CDR3 protein: CASSTYDGGATDTQYF. The CDR3 nucleotides are TGTGCCAGCAGCACCTACGACGGGGGGGCCACAGATACGCAGTATTTT.

The gene calls are TRBV7-2 and TRBJ1-1; possibly TRBD1 for D (5 bases). From germline, CDR1 is SGHTA and CDR2 FQGNSA. V lost 1 base and J 5 bases, leaving 11 bases between the germline ends. The CDR3 contains 14 residues. The CDR3: CASSLDGGGTEAFF. DNA of the CDR3: TGTGCCAGCAGCTTAGACGGGGGAGGGACTGAAGCTTTCTTT.

V and J are TRBV15 and TRBJ2-1; 13 nucleotides line up with TRBD2. Unmatched junction bases numbered 6, after V lost 6 bases and J lost 10 bases. The CDR3 has 14 amino acids. Per germline, CDR1 LNHNV and CDR2 YYDKDF (reference sequence). CDR3 coding DNA: TGTGCCACCAGACGACTAGCGGGGGGTCGAGAGCAGTTCTTC. Encoded protein: CATRRLAGGREQFF.

CDR3 nucleotide sequence: TGCGCCAGCAGCTTGCCCCAGGAGGGAACTTTCAAAAACATTCAGTACTTC. Its translation: CASSLPQEGTFKNIQYF. V usage is TRBV5-1 and J usage is TRBJ2-4, with D maybe TRBD2 (6 bases). This CDR3 contains 17 residues. Germline V CDR1 and CDR2: SGHRS, YFSETQ. V was cut by 1 base and J by 3 bases, with 17 bases left in between.

The chain links TRBV28 to TRBJ2-6; TRBD1 aligns across 8 bases. V shed 5 bases and J 0 bases; nucleotides not matched to a gene: 9. The CDR3 sequence is 18 residues long. Germline V gene sequence: CDR1 MDHEN, CDR2 SYDVKM. The CDR3 sequence is CASSPRTGSLSGANVLTF. As DNA, the CDR3 is TGTGCCAGCAGTCCGAGGACAGGGAGCCTCTCTGGGGCCAACGTCCTGACTTTC.

This chain joins TRBV5-1 and TRBJ2-7; 7 bases map to TRBD1. The CDR3 spans 15 residues. V lost 0 bases and J lost 3; bases outside the gene matches: 6. In germline, CDR1 is SGHRS, CDR2 YFSETQ. CDR3 sequence reads: CASSLGIDRVYEQYF. As DNA, the CDR3 is TGCGCCAGCAGCTTGGGAATTGACAGGGTCTACGAGCAGTACTTC.

In nucleotides, the CDR3 is TGTGCCTGGGAGAGAAGGGGCAGCTACGAGCAGTACTTC. Its protein is CAWERRGSYEQYF. The chain uses TRBV30 and TRBJ2-7; maybe TRBD1 (5 bases). This CDR3 contains 13 residues. Trimming took 5 bases from V and 3 from J, leaving 14 bases between them. The V gene's germline CDR1 is GTSNPN and CDR2 SVGIG (reference sequence).

This clone has ten or more counts. The rearrangement uses TRBV19 and TRBJ1-1, with D possibly TRBD1 on 6 matching bases. The CDR3 sequence is 15 residues long. V dropped 5 bases and J dropped 0 bases, with 13 bases sitting between them. The germline gives CDR1 LNHDA, CDR2 SQIVND (reference sequence). CDR3 DNA sequence: TGTGCCAGTAGTCCGCACCAGGGGTTGAACACTGAAGCTTTCTTT. This sequence encodes CASSPHQGLNTEAFF.

This clone was picked up one time. The V call is TRBV29-1, the J call TRBJ2-7; TRBD2 might be the D (5 bases). This CDR3 has 12 residues. The V and J ends lost 7 bases and 6 bases respectively, with 16 bases between them. Germline V lookup: CDR1 SQVTM, CDR2 ANQGSEA. The CDR3 DNA is TGCAGCGCACAGACTAAGTGGGGCGAGCAGTACTTC. Residues: CSAQTKWGEQYF.

The rearrangement links TRBV4-3 to TRBJ2-3, with D tentatively TRBD1 (5 bases). Looked up from germline, CDR1 is LGHNA and CDR2 is YSLEER. CDR3 length: 15 amino acids. Trimming took 3 bases from V and 5 from J, leaving 15 bases between them. CDR3 sequence: CASSQDNSVGDTQYF. The CDR3 bases are TGCGCCAGCAGCCAGGACAATAGTGTCGGAGATACGCAGTATTTT.